This T cell receptor beta chain was recorded in a study of vaccination and CD4 T cells after COVID-19. Across the study: In culture, cells were exposed to overlapping spike peptides from SARS-CoV-2, HCoV-NL63, HCoV-OC43 and HCoV-229E.

The Oncomine TCR Beta short-read assay was what sequenced the DNA obtained from cultured CD4+ T cells. Scientists extracted genomic DNA from CD4+ T cells grown in culture. One entry per CDR3 protein results from TCRdb running MiXCR on the PCR reads. The table lists over 10,000 distinct CDR3 sequences, 56% of them singletons. In regard to this clonotype: The antigen is unknown.

The treatment is: roughly 10-day PBMC culture with coronavirus spike peptide pools or control peptides (ViraFEST assay). Antigen-specific T cell expansion with peptide pools preceded TCR sequencing in the ViraFEST approach. The TCR originated in a human donor who had recovered from COVID-19. Sequenced material: CD4+ T cells from blood, cultured in vitro.

CDR3 DNA sequence: TGTGCCAGCAGCCTACAGCGATACGAGCAGTACTTC. Its protein product is CASSLQRYEQYF. V gene TRBV6-1 combines with J gene TRBJ2-1; the D is unclear. The J call is uncertain, as TRBJ2-7 better fits the DNA end. The CDR3 runs to 12 residues. The germline gives CDR1 MNHNS, CDR2 SASEGT.